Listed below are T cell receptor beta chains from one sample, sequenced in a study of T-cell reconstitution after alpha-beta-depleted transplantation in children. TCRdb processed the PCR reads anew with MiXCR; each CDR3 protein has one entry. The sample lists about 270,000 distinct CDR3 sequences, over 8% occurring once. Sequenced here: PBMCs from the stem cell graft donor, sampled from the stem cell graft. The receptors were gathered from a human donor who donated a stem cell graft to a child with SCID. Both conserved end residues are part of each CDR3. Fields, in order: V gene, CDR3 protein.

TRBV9	CASSLIPVGDTQYF
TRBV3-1	CASSQMGDRDQETQYF
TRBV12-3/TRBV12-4	CASSLGDGETQYF
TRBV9	CASSADNRGRWDTQYF
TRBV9	CASSVSSQETQYF
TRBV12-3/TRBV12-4	CASSSPGTREGNEQFF
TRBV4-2	CASSQDRLVRGEAFF
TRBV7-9	CASSLGSGLDIQYF
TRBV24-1	CATSGGTSGSSYNEQFF
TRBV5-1	CASSLGSGGAGVNNEQFF
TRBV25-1	CASRRGVGDEQYF
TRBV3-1	CASSRVTGQLIYGYTF
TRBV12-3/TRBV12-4	CASSPSGGAVGEQFF
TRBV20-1	CSATDYTETGNTIYF
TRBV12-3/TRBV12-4	CASTGFSNYGYTF
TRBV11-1	CASSLESAMNTEAFF
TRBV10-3	CAIKSPVDEAFF
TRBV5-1	CASSFRQNTGELFF
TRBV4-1	CASSRPGELFF
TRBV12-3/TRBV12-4	CASSLDRDYNSPLHF
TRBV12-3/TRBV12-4	CASCFPGTGAVDKNIQYF
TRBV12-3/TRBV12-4	CASSLWTDPKNEQFF